The 17 T cell receptor beta chains presented below share a single source sample, sequenced in a study of T-cell memory formation after mild COVID-19 (dated by TCRdb to the early 2020s). Receptor libraries were prepared by 5' RACE. The sequencer listed for this sample is Illumina NovaSeq 6000. TCRdb reprocessing: public reads trimmed at Q25 with fastp, clones called with MiXCR, in-frame beta chains kept. Records with the same CDR3 protein are collapsed into one entry carrying the most frequent genes and DNA. The sample yields under 250,000 distinct CDR3 sequences; approximately 10% were counted once. The ten largest make up more than 20% of the sample. The sequenced material came from PBMCs or a T cell subset sorted from them (not recorded which). The source of these receptors is a man between 18 and 29 years old who had mild COVID-19 (a few samples of this study predate the infection). The sample titles of this study are shuffled in the database, so cell type and time point are left out; the donor was told from shared clones.

The chain joins TRBV24-1 to TRBJ1-2; no reliable D call. The CDR3 spans 11 residues. CDR1 and CDR2 (germline): KGHDR, SFDVKD. The V and J ends lost 0 bases and 8 bases respectively, with 3 bases between them. The CDR3 region has the DNA TGTGCCACCAGTGATTTGTCGGGCTACACCTTC. It is translated as CATSDLSGYTF.

This clonotype turned up a few times. The chain joins TRBV10-3 to TRBJ2-2, with 7 bases identical to TRBD2. The germline CDR1 and CDR2 sequences are ENHRY and SYGVKD. Losses at the gene ends were 7 bases for V and 6 bases for J; bases not matched to a gene: 8. The CDR3 has 14 residues. The CDR3 protein is CAIIRDYPPGELFF. As DNA, the CDR3 is TGTGCCATCATCCGGGACTACCCTCCCGGGGAGCTGTTTTTT.

The chain couples TRBV12-3 or TRBV12-4 to TRBJ1-2; D gene unclear. This CDR3 is 16 amino acids long. Trimming pared 5 bases from V and 5 bases from J, leaving 21 bases between. DNA of the CDR3: TGTGCCAGCAGTCCCGCGCGGGCACCTCTGGGGTATGGCTACACCTTC. Protein: CASSPARAPLGYGYTF.

The V gene is TRBV20-1, the J gene TRBJ1-2, with 8 bases lining up with TRBD1. The CDR3 runs to 14 residues. V shed 6 bases and J 7 bases; nucleotides not matched to a gene: 13. CDR1 is DFQATT, CDR2 SNEGSKA, per germline (reference sequence). The CDR3 DNA is TGCAGTGCCTTACGTCCGGCAGGGGGCGGTGGCTACACCTTC. This translates into CSALRPAGGGGYTF.

This clonotype occurred a few times. The V and J genes are TRBV7-2 and TRBJ2-3; 8 bases agree with TRBD1. Germline loops: CDR1 SGHTA, CDR2 FQGNSA. V was clipped by 2 bases and J by 5 bases; unmatched bases: 6. The CDR3 loop spans 15 amino acids. This CDR3 reads CASSLLDRAGDTQYF. CDR3 DNA: TGTGCCAGCAGCTTACTGGACAGGGCTGGAGATACGCAGTATTTT.

V and J are TRBV16 and TRBJ1-3; D is undetermined. The CDR3 consists of 13 residues. V lost 4 bases and J 2 bases, leaving 6 bases between the germline ends. Germline CDR1 is KGHSY and CDR2 is FQNENV. This chain's CDR3 is CASSPRPGNTIYF. As DNA, the CDR3 is TGTGCCAGCAGCCCCCGACCTGGAAACACCATATATTTT.

This clonotype was observed a few times. The chain couples TRBV7-6 to TRBJ1-1; D gene uncertain. V shed 3 bases and J shed 5 bases, with 19 bases lying between them. CDR3 length equals 16 residues. CDR1 is SGHVS and CDR2 is FNYEAQ in the germline V gene. CDR3 DNA sequence: TGTGCCAGCAGCTTGAAGTTGAGCTTACTTTTGACTGAAGCTTTCTTT. It codes for CASSLKLSLLLTEAFF.

The rearrangement joins TRBV12-5 to TRBJ2-7; maybe TRBD1 (5 bases). The V gene lost 6 bases and the J gene lost 4 bases, with 10 bases spanning the gap. The germline V gene has CDR1 LGHNT and CDR2 FRNRAP. This CDR3 has 12 residues. CDR3 residues: CASGRANYEQYF. CDR3 DNA sequence: TGTGCTAGTGGCAGGGCGAATTACGAGCAGTACTTC.

This clonotype was seen a few times. The rearrangement joins TRBV4-2 to TRBJ1-1; tentative D call: TRBD1 (6 bases). The CDR3 covers 12 residues. Germline CDR1 is LGHNA and CDR2 is YNFKEQ. V was trimmed by 2 bases and J by 13 bases, leaving 14 bases between them. The CDR3 nucleotides read TGTGCCAGCAGCCAAAACGAGCGACAGGTTTTCTTT. Translation: CASSQNERQVFF.

This clonotype appeared many times. The V gene is TRBV5-1, the J gene TRBJ2-3; 9 bases line up with TRBD2. Germline assignment: CDR1 SGHRS and CDR2 YFSETQ. The CDR3 runs 16 residues. The V gene end was trimmed by 0 bases and the J gene end by 1 base; junction bases not matched to a gene: 3. The CDR3 DNA sequence: TGCGCCAGCAGCTTGGAACTAGCGGGCGGCACAGATACGCAGTATTTT. Encoded protein: CASSLELAGGTDTQYF.

This clonotype was detected many times. The rearrangement uses TRBV5-1 and TRBJ1-3; no firm D call. CDR1 and CDR2 from the germline V gene are SGHRS and YFSETQ. The CDR3 has 17 amino acids. Trimming stripped 1 base from V and 0 bases from J, with 14 bases between. The CDR3 sequence: CASSLNGDRSSGNTIYF. Written as DNA, the CDR3 is TGCGCCAGCAGCTTGAATGGGGATCGCAGCTCTGGAAACACCATATATTTT.

The chain links TRBV28 to TRBJ1-1, with 9 positions matching TRBD1. Germline lookup yields CDR1 MDHEN and CDR2 SYDVKM. The CDR3 sequence is 16 residues long. V shed 4 bases and J 6 bases; nucleotides not matched to a gene: 12. The CDR3 region has the DNA TGTGCCAGCAGTTCCCCTTCGGACAGGGGTAAACCTGAAGCTTTCTTT. It yields the protein CASSSPSDRGKPEAFF.

The V call is TRBV28, the J call TRBJ2-3; D may be TRBD1 (5 bases). V lost 7 bases, J lost 4 bases, and 18 bases lay in between. Germline V gene lookup returns CDR1 MDHEN and CDR2 SYDVKM. This CDR3 has 15 residues. The CDR3 DNA sequence: TGTGCCAGCAAGTTCCAGGGTCTCAGTCCAGATACGCAGTATTTT. Its protein product is CASKFQGLSPDTQYF.

Here the CDR3 reads CASSPDSTSENTF. In DNA, the CDR3 is TGTGCCAGCAGCCCCGACAGCACAAGCGAGAACACCTTC. The chain employs TRBV5-4 and TRBJ1-2, with a weak D call TRBD1 (5 bases). The germline V gene encodes CDR1 SGHNT and CDR2 YYREEE (reference sequence). The CDR3 spans 13 residues. Trimming left V 4 bases short and J 12 bases short, with 19 bases between.

This clonotype occurred a few times. The genes are TRBV18 and TRBJ1-2; 8 bases match TRBD1. CDR1 is KGHSH and CDR2 is LQKENI in the germline V gene. V shed 4 bases, J shed 6 bases, and the junction held 4 bases outside the gene matches. CDR3 size: 13 residues. The CDR3 is CASSRETGDGYTF. The CDR3 DNA sequence: TGTGCCAGCTCACGGGAGACAGGGGATGGCTACACCTTC.

This clonotype showed up just a few times. The junction differs from germline at one of its ends, possibly a read error. V and J are TRBV27 and TRBJ1-6; 7 nucleotides align to TRBD1. CDR1 and CDR2 (germline): MNHEY, SMNVEV (reference sequence). The length of the CDR3 is 14 residues. CDR3: CASSVSGGNSPLHF. The CDR3, as DNA: TGTGCCAGCAGTGTATCAGGGGGTAATTCACCCCTCCACTTT.

This clonotype was detected many times. This chain joins TRBV14 and TRBJ1-4; D unclear. V lost 0 bases and J lost 8, with 22 bases in between. The CDR3 has 18 amino acids. The germline gives CDR1 SGHDN, CDR2 FVKESK. Here the CDR3 reads CASSQDLALDGSGEKLFF. Here the CDR3 DNA reads TGTGCCAGCAGCCAAGATCTCGCCCTCGACGGTTCGGGGGAAAAACTGTTTTTT. The full variable domain, its missing parts supplied by reference TRBV14 and TRBJ1-4, is EAGVTQFPSHSVIEKGQTVTLRCDPISGHDNLYWYRRVMGKEIKFLLHFVKESKQDESGMPNNRFLAERTGGTYSTLKVQPAELEDSGVYFCASSQDLALDGSGEKLFFGSGTQLSVL.